This T cell receptor (beta chain) emerged from a study of identical twins. TCRdb independently ran MiXCR on the 5' RACE reads; one entry per CDR3 protein. The profile shows some 630,000 distinct CDR3 sequences, less than 9% of them singletons. This clonotype showed up many times. V dropped 6 bases and J dropped 1; count of bases not matched to a gene: 14. Germline V lookup: CDR1 ENHRY, CDR2 SYGVKD. The CDR3 contains 17 residues. The same data also contributed to another study, on yellow fever vaccine responses in identical twins.

Sequences were obtained from PBMCs. This TCR was recovered from a young woman in good health. This chain joins TRBV10-3 and TRBJ2-7, with TRBD2 identical over 8 bases. The chain's CDR3 is CAIRVKDGQRESYEQYF. The CDR3 DNA reads as TGTGCCATCAGGGTGAAGGACGGGCAGCGGGAGTCCTACGAGCAGTACTTC.